This T cell receptor (beta chain) was found in a study of blood T cell repertoires in COVID-19. TCRdb's table, derived via immunoSEQ multiplex PCR, lists solely in-frame clones and lacks some. The sample records roughly 41,000 clones, around 83% being singletons. CDR3 length: 14 amino acids. V lost 4 bases to trimming and J lost 8 bases; unmatched junction nucleotides: 3. Per the germline V gene, CDR1 is SGHNT and CDR2 is YYREEE (reference sequence). Ages ranged from about 18 to 89 years, with residence in 24 US areas. The J gene is TRBJ1-6, the V gene TRBV5-4, with 10 bases lining up with TRBD1. Source material: PBMCs or T cells enriched from blood (not recorded which). This TCR was sampled from a woman aged 45-59 years who had recovered from COVID-19. The CDR3 region is CASSMTGGDSPLHF. In DNA, the CDR3 is TGTGCCAGCAGCATGACAGGGGGCGATTCACCCCTCCACTTT.